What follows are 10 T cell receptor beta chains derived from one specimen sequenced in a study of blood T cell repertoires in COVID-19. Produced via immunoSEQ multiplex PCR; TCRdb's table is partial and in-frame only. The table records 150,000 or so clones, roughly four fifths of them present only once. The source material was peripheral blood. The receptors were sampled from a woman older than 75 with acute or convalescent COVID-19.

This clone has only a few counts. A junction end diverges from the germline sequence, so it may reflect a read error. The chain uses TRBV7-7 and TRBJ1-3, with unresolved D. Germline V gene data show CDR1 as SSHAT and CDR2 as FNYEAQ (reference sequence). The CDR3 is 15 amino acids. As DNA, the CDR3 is TGTGCTAGCAGCCCAGGTCGAAGCTCTGGAAACACCATATATTTT. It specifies CASSPGRSSGNTIYF.

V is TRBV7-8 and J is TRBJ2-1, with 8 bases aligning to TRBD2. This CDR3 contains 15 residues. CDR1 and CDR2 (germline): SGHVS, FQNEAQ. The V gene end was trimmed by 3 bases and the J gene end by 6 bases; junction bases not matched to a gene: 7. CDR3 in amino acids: CASSFSGGGLNEQFF. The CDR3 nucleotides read TGTGCCAGCAGCTTCTCCGGCGGGGGGCTCAATGAGCAGTTCTTC.

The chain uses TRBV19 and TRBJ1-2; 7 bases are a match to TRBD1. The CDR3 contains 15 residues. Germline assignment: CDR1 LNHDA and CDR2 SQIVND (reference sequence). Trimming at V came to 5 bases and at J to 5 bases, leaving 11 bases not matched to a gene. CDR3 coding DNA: TGTGCCAGTAGTTATACTATAACAGGGGATTATGGCTACACCTTC. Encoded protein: CASSYTITGDYGYTF. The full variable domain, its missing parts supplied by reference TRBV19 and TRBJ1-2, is DGGITQSPKYLFRKEGQNVTLSCEQNLNHDAMYWYRQDPGQGLRLIYYSQIVNDFQKGDIAEGYSVSREKKESFPLTVTSAQKNPTAFYLCASSYTITGDYGYTFGSGTRLTVV.

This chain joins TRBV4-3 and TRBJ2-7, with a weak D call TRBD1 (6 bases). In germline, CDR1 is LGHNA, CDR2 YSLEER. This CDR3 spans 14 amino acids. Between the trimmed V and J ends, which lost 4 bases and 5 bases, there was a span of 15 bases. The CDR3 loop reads CASSLWTDGNEQYF. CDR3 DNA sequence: TGCGCCAGCAGCCTATGGACAGATGGGAACGAGCAGTACTTC.

CDR3 sequence (DNA): TGTGCCATCAGCCAAGGGACAGAATTTAACTATGGCTACACCTTC. It specifies CAISQGTEFNYGYTF. The rearrangement joins TRBV10-3 to TRBJ1-2; 7 bases are shared with TRBD1. The V segment lost 6 bases and the J segment 1 base; nucleotides outside the gene matches: 8. This CDR3 has 15 amino acids. CDR1 and CDR2 (germline): ENHRY, SYGVKD.

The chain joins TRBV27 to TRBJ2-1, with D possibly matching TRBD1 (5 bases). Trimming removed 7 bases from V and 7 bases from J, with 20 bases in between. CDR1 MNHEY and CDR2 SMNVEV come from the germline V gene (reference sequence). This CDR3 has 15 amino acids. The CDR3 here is CASKNQGRFTNEQFF. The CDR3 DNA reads TGTGCCAGCAAGAATCAGGGCAGATTTACTAATGAGCAGTTCTTC.

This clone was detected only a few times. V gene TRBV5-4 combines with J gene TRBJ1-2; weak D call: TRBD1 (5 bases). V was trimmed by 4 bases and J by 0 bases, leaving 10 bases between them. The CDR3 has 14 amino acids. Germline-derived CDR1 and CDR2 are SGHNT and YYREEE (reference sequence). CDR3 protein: CASSPDSTNYGYTF. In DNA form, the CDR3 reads TGTGCCAGCAGCCCTGACAGTACTAACTATGGCTACACCTTC.

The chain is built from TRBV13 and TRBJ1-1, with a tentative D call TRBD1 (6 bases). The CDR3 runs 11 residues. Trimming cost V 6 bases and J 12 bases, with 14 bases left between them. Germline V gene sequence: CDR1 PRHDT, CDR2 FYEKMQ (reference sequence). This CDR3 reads CASSLQGVPFF. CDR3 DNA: TGTGCCAGCAGTCTACAGGGTGTGCCTTTCTTT. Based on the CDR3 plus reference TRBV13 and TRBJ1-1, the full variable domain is AAGVIQSPRHLIKEKRETATLKCYPIPRHDTVYWYQQGPGQDPQFLISFYEKMQSDKGSIPDRFSAQQFSDYHSELNMSSLELGDSALYFCASSLQGVPFFGQGTRLTVV.

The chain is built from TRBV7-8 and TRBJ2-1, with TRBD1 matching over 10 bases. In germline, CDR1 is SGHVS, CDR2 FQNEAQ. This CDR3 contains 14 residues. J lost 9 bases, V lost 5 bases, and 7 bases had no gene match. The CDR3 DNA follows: TGTGCCAGCAGCGATCGACAGGGGGCATTTGAGCAGTTCTTC. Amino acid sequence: CASSDRQGAFEQFF.

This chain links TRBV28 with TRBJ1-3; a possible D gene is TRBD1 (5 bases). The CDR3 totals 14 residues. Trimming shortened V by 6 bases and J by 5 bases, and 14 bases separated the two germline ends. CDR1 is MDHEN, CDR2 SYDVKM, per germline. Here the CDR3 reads CASSTQGARNTIYF. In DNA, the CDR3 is TGTGCCAGCAGCACTCAGGGCGCTAGAAACACCATATATTTT. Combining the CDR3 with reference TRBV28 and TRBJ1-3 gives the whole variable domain DVKVTQSSRYLVKRTGEKVFLECVQDMDHENMFWYRQDPGLGLRLIYFSYDVKMKEKGDIPEGYSVSREKKERFSLILESASTNQTSMYLCASSTQGARNTIYFGEGSWLTVV.